The 27 T cell receptor beta chains in this list originate from one sample, sequenced in a study of CXCR3-negative and CXCR3-positive naive CD8 T cells. 5' RACE that incorporated UMI labels was used to prepare the TRB cDNA libraries. TCRdb reanalyzed the 5' RACE reads, giving one entry per CDR3 protein sequence and no DNA. This sample lists some 130,000 distinct CDR3 sequences; its ten largest clones have approximately 0.51%. Sequenced material: naive CXCR3- CD8+ T cells from blood. Noted subset: CD45RO-CCR7+CD27+CD95- naive CD8+ T cells lacking CXCR3 (TNR3-). The source is a human donor in good health. Some clones in this sample may be carry-over from other donors' samples.

This chain connects TRBV20-1 to TRBJ1-1; absent DNA, TCRdb's TRBD1 call cannot be checked. Germline CDR1 reads DFQATT; CDR2 reads SNEGSKA (reference sequence). This CDR3 is 11 amino acids long. The CDR3: CSAWGLTEAFF.

The chain has TRBV7-9 and TRBJ2-1; TCRdb lists TRBD1, though no DNA is available to test this call. The CDR3 spans 15 residues. Looked up from germline, CDR1 is SEHNR and CDR2 is FQNEAQ (reference sequence). The CDR3 region is CASSLVPDRDDEQFF.

The chain carries TRBV4-1 and TRBJ2-7. Germline values: CDR1 MGHRA, CDR2 YSYEKL. CDR3 length equals 16 residues. The CDR3 here is CASSPDRTETSYEQYF.

This chain connects TRBV5-1 to TRBJ2-7; TCRdb indicates TRBD1, and absent DNA this call remains unverified. This CDR3 is 18 amino acids long. Germline V gives CDR1 SGHRS, CDR2 YFSETQ. The CDR3 region is CASSLISPGQGASYEQYF.

The chain joins TRBV27 to TRBJ2-1; the TCRdb call, TRBD2, lacks DNA for checking. This CDR3 spans 15 amino acids. The germline V gene encodes CDR1 MNHEY and CDR2 SMNVEV (reference sequence). The CDR3 region is CASRPFSGPYNEQFF.

V gene TRBV29-1 combines with J gene TRBJ2-3; TCRdb reports TRBD1, a call that lacks DNA to check it against. This CDR3 contains 14 residues. Per germline, CDR1 SQVTM and CDR2 ANQGSEA. CDR3: CSAQGGYRTDTQYF.

V gene TRBV5-5 combines with J gene TRBJ2-7; TCRdb's D call of TRBD2 is untestable without DNA. The germline V gene encodes CDR1 SGHKS and CDR2 YYEKEE (reference sequence). The CDR3 totals 16 residues. The CDR3: CASSPLTSGVTYEQYF.

This rearrangement joins TRBV7-3 to TRBJ2-3. Per germline, CDR1 SGHTA and CDR2 FQGTGA. This CDR3 is built from 13 residues. CDR3 residues: CASSLKGGDTQYF.

The genes are TRBV5-5 and TRBJ1-1; TCRdb reports TRBD1, a call that lacks DNA to check it against. CDR1 is SGHKS, CDR2 YYEKEE, per germline (reference sequence). The CDR3 covers 14 residues. CDR3 region: CASSLYRSNTEAFF. Full variable domain (outside the CDR3, taken from reference TRBV5-5 and TRBJ1-1): DAGVTQSPTHLIKTRGQQVTLRCSPISGHKSVSWYQQVLGQGPQFIFQYYEKEERGRGNFPDRFSARQFPNYSSELNVNALLLGDSALYLCASSLYRSNTEAFFGQGTRLTVV.

The chain is built from TRBV29-1 and TRBJ1-1; TCRdb names TRBD1, which stays unverified in the absence of DNA. The germline CDR1 and CDR2 sequences are SQVTM and ANQGSEA. This CDR3 region has 13 residues. CDR3 protein: CSVEDGIGAEAFF.

The chain couples TRBV6-5 to TRBJ1-5; TCRdb outputs TRBD1, but without DNA this stays unchecked. Germline V gene lookup returns CDR1 MNHEY and CDR2 SVGAGI. The CDR3 runs to 16 residues. CDR3 sequence: CASSPRPGTGYQPQHF.

The chain uses TRBV21-1 and TRBJ1-1. TRBV21-1 constitutes a pseudogene. This CDR3 has 12 residues. The CDR3 reads CASSKGRPEAFF.

The chain couples TRBV7-2 to TRBJ1-1. The CDR3 consists of 12 residues. The germline V gene encodes CDR1 SGHTA and CDR2 FQGNSA. The CDR3 loop is CASSFTSTEAFF.

The chain has TRBV7-8 and TRBJ2-1; TCRdb calls TRBD2, which cannot be checked without DNA. CDR1 SGHVS and CDR2 FQNEAQ come from the germline V gene. The CDR3 has 17 residues. CDR3: CASSPPRTLLVYNEQFF.

The genes are TRBV13 and TRBJ1-1; with no DNA, the TCRdb D assignment of TRBD1 cannot be verified. Germline V gives CDR1 PRHDT, CDR2 FYEKMQ (reference sequence). The CDR3 runs to 15 residues. The CDR3 sequence is CASSLAGQGRTEAFF. Supplemented by reference TRBV13 and TRBJ1-1, the full variable domain reads AAGVIQSPRHLIKEKRETATLKCYPIPRHDTVYWYQQGPGQDPQFLISFYEKMQSDKGSIPDRFSAQQFSDYHSELNMSSLELGDSALYFCASSLAGQGRTEAFFGQGTRLTVV.

The V gene is TRBV30, the J gene TRBJ2-1; TCRdb designates TRBD2, a call that cannot be tested without DNA. This CDR3 is built from 12 residues. The germline CDR1 and CDR2 sequences are GTSNPN and SVGIG (reference sequence). CDR3 sequence: CAWSSLRDEQFF.

The chain is built from TRBV11-2 and TRBJ2-1. This CDR3 comprises 12 residues. Germline loops: CDR1 SGHAT, CDR2 FQNNGV. The CDR3 is CASSLASDEQFF.

The CDR3 spells CASSWLQGQVSNQPQHF. This chain joins TRBV2 and TRBJ1-5; the TRBD1 assignment by TCRdb is unverifiable without DNA. The CDR3 consists of 17 residues. Germline values: CDR1 SNHLY, CDR2 FYNNEI.

The gene calls are TRBV14 and TRBJ1-3. CDR3 size: 16 residues. From germline, CDR1 is SGHDN and CDR2 FVKESK. The CDR3 is CASSQRLSNSGNTIYF.

This chain links TRBV4-3 with TRBJ2-5; the D gene TCRdb calls, TRBD1, cannot be checked with no DNA. Germline V gene sequence: CDR1 LGHNA, CDR2 YSLEER. The CDR3 runs to 15 residues. The CDR3 spells CASSQDWGNIETQYF.

V gene TRBV27 combines with J gene TRBJ2-2; TCRdb's D call, TRBD2, is unchecked because there is no DNA. The CDR3 has 15 amino acids. Germline assignment: CDR1 MNHEY and CDR2 SMNVEV (reference sequence). CDR3 sequence: CASSLWGAGGGELFF.

The rearrangement joins TRBV19 to TRBJ2-1. CDR1 and CDR2 from the germline V gene are LNHDA and SQIVND (reference sequence). This CDR3 is built from 13 residues. The CDR3 loop reads CASSIGSLSEQFF.

The chain recombines TRBV15 with TRBJ2-5; TCRdb names TRBD1, which stays unverified in the absence of DNA. CDR1 and CDR2 (germline): LNHNV, YYDKDF (reference sequence). The CDR3 loop spans 16 amino acids. The CDR3 loop reads CATSEEARGVGETQYF.

CDR3 residues: CSVGGGPNSYEQYF. The genes are TRBV29-1 and TRBJ2-7; as DNA is missing, the TRBD1 call by TCRdb cannot be tested. Germline assignment: CDR1 SQVTM and CDR2 ANQGSEA. The CDR3 has 14 residues.

This chain uses TRBV4-1 with TRBJ1-3; TCRdb designates TRBD1, a call that cannot be tested without DNA. The CDR3 loop spans 15 amino acids. CDR1 is MGHRA, CDR2 YSYEKL, per germline. This CDR3 is CASSLTQGRENTIYF.

The chain couples TRBV5-6 to TRBJ2-7; lacking DNA, the TRBD1 call made by TCRdb goes unchecked. CDR1 and CDR2 from the germline V gene are SGHDT and YYEEEE. The CDR3 consists of 15 residues. CDR3 protein: CASSPDMGLGQEQYF. The whole variable domain, filled in from reference TRBV5-6 and TRBJ2-7, reads DAGVTQSPTHLIKTRGQQVTLRCSPKSGHDTVSWYQQALGQGPQFIFQYYEEEERQRGNFPDRFSGHQFPNYSSELNVNALLLGDSALYLCASSPDMGLGQEQYFGPGTRLTVT.

V gene TRBV5-1 combines with J gene TRBJ2-1; the TRBD1 assignment by TCRdb is unverifiable without DNA. This CDR3 region has 15 residues. Germline assignment: CDR1 SGHRS and CDR2 YFSETQ. CDR3: CASSLYRGEDNEQFF.